This record covers a single TCR beta chain. This sample was taken from a study of radiotherapy plus CTLA-4 blockade in lung cancer. Libraries were prepared by immunoSEQ multiplex PCR; TCRdb keeps only in-frame clonotypes and omits some of them. The table shows roughly 50,000 clones, with around 77% occurring only once. Germline V gene data show CDR1 as WNHNN and CDR2 as SYGVQD (reference sequence). The CDR3 is made up of 14 amino acids. V gave up 8 bases and J gave up 2 bases, with 12 bases separating them. Chemo-refractory metastatic non-small-cell lung cancer patients underwent focal radiation alongside CTLA-4 blockade with ipilimumab.

The rearrangement links TRBV10-1 to TRBJ2-2; D not certain. The sample here was peripheral blood, taken from a patient treated with radiotherapy plus ipilimumab. The TCR was taken from a human donor with non-small cell lung cancer who had stable disease on radiotherapy plus ipilimumab. This chain's CDR3 is CASADTKNTGELFF. The CDR3 bases are TGCGCCAGCGCTGACACAAAAAACACCGGGGAGCTGTTTTTT.